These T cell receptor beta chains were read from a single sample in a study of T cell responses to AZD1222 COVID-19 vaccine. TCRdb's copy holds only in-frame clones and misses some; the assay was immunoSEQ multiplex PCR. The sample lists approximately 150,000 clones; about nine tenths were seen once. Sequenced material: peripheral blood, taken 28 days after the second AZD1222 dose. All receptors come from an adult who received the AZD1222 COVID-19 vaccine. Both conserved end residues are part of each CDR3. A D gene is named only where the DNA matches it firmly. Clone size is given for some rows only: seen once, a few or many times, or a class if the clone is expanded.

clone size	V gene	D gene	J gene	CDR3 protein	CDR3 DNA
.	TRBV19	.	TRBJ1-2	CASSPRRGTNYGYTF	TGTGCCAGTAGTCCGAGGAGGGGTACGAACTATGGCTACACCTTC
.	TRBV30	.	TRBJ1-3	CAWSVGVGNTIYF	TGTGCCTGGAGTGTAGGCGTTGGAAACACCATATATTTT
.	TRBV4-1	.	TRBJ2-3	CASSRGGGGFTDTQYF	TGCGCCAGCAGCCGCGGGGGCGGGGGATTCACAGATACGCAGTATTTT
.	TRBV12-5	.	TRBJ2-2	CASGLRGIGNTGELFF	TGTGCTAGTGGCCTCCGGGGGATCGGTAACACCGGGGAGCTGTTTTTT
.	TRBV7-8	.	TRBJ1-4	CATLTEGTEKLFF	TGTGCCACCCTGACAGAGGGGACGGAAAAACTGTTTTTT
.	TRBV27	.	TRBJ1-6	CASSLRGDFLNSPLHF	TGTGCCAGCAGCCTCAGGGGCGACTTTCTTAATTCACCCCTCCACTTT
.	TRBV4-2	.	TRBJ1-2	CASSQEIFDYGYTF	TGTGCCAGCAGCCAAGAGATCTTCGACTATGGCTACACCTTC
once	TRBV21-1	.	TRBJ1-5	CASSKAPPGPQHQPQHF	TGTGCCAGCAGCAAAGCCCCTCCGGGACCGCAGCATCAGCCCCAGCATTTT
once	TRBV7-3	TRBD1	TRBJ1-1	CASSPDRGNTEAFF	TGTGCCAGCAGCCCCGACAGGGGGAACACTGAAGCTTTCTTT
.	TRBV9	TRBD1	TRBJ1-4	CASSVSGGVNEKLFF	TGTGCCAGCAGCGTTTCAGGGGGGGTTAATGAAAAACTGTTTTTT
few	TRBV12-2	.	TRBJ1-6	CASLLVWGVPVSYNSPLHF	TGTGCAAGTCTGCTGGTTTGGGGGGTTCCGGTCTCCTATAATTCACCCCTCCACTTT
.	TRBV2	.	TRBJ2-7	CASTTGLSYEQYF	TGTGCCAGCACGACAGGCCTTTCCTACGAGCAGTACTTC
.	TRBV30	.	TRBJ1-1	CAWSIQVDTEAFF	TGTGCCTGGAGTATTCAGGTGGACACTGAAGCTTTCTTT
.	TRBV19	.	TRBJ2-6	CASTVYRTGANVLTF	TGTGCCAGTACCGTCTACCGGACTGGGGCCAACGTCCTGACTTTC
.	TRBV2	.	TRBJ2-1	CASTIIGGRGNEQFF	TGTGCCAGCACTATAATAGGGGGACGGGGTAATGAGCAGTTCTTC
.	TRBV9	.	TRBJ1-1	CASRPWVNTEAFF	TGTGCCAGCAGACCATGGGTGAACACTGAAGCTTTCTTT
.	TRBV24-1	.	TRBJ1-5	CATSGSVGQPQHF	TGTGCCACCAGTGGATCCGTGGGTCAGCCCCAGCATTTT
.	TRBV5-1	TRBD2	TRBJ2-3	CASSHRPAGGADTQYF	TGCGCCAGCAGCCACCGTCCAGCGGGAGGCGCAGATACGCAGTATTTT
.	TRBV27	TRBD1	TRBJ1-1	CASHHGAGGGSTEAFF	TGTGCCAGCCATCATGGGGCAGGGGGCGGGAGCACTGAAGCTTTCTTT
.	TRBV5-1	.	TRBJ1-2	CASSLSANPNYGYTF	TGCGCCAGCAGCTTGTCGGCTAATCCTAACTATGGCTACACCTTC
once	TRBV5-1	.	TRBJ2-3	CASSLGVYSGTDTQYF	TGCGCCAGCAGCTTGGGGGTCTACTCCGGCACAGATACGCAGTATTTT
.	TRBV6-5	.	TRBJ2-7	CASDDGGAGFGEQYF	TGTGCCAGTGACGATGGGGGGGCAGGGTTTGGCGAGCAGTACTTC
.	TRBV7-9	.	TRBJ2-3	CASSLRNTQYF	TGTGCCAGCAGCTTAAGGAATACGCAGTATTTT
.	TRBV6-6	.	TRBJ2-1	CASSPYGGGGYNEQFF	TGTGCCAGCAGCCCCTATGGGGGAGGGGGCTACAATGAGCAGTTCTTC
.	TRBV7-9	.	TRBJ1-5	CASSLEFGGMSNQPQHF	TGTGCCAGCAGCTTAGAGTTTGGGGGTATGAGCAATCAGCCCCAGCATTTT
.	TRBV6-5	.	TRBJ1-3	CASSYSGVSSGNTIYF	TGTGCCAGCAGTTACTCCGGGGTGTCCTCTGGAAACACCATATATTTT
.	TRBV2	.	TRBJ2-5	CASSSSGQETQYF	TGTGCCAGCAGTTCGTCCGGACAAGAGACCCAGTACTTC
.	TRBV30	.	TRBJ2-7	CASGHSYEQYF	TGTGCTTCGGGACACTCCTACGAGCAGTACTTC
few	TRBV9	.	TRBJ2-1	CASSATGDPDNEQFF	TGTGCCAGCAGCGCTACCGGGGATCCCGACAATGAGCAGTTCTTC
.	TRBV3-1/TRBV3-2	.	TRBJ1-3	CASSPTGSGNTIYF	TGTGCCAGCAGCCCTACAGGGTCCGGAAACACCATATATTTT
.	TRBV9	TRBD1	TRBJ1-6	CASRSTGEGNSPLHF	TGTGCCAGCAGGTCAACAGGGGAAGGCAATTCACCCCTCCACTTT
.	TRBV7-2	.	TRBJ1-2	CASSFGWQAVGGYTF	TGTGCCAGCAGCTTTGGATGGCAGGCCGTGGGTGGCTACACCTTC
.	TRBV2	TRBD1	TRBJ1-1	CASRLSRGQGNTEAFF	TGTGCCAGCCGATTAAGCCGGGGACAGGGGAACACTGAAGCTTTCTTT
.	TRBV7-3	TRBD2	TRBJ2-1	CASSLTVAGGWSEQFF	TGTGCCAGCAGCTTAACTGTGGCGGGGGGCTGGAGTGAGCAGTTCTTC
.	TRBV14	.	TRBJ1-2	CASSQAGNYGYTF	TGTGCCAGCAGCCAAGCAGGGAACTATGGCTACACCTTC
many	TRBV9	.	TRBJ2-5	CASSAWGGAQETQYF	TGTGCCAGCAGTGCCTGGGGGGGGGCTCAAGAGACCCAGTACTTC
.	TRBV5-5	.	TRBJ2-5	CASSPAAGETQYF	TGTGCCAGCAGCCCGGCGGCGGGGGAGACCCAGTACTTC
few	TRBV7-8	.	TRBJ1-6	CAASPGTNSPLHF	TGTGCCGCCTCTCCGGGGACGAATTCACCCCTCCACTTT
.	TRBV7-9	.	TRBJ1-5	CASSPGSGDGQPQHF	TGTGCCAGCAGTCCCGGGTCAGGGGATGGGCAGCCCCAGCATTTT
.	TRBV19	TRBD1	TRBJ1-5	CASASGTGGGQPQHF	TGTGCCAGCGCTTCCGGGACAGGTGGTGGTCAGCCCCAGCATTTT
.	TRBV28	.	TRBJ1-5	CASRAPTGSGGPQHF	TGTGCCAGCAGGGCGCCCACAGGGTCTGGAGGGCCCCAGCATTTT
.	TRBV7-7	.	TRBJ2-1	CASSLTLATPSYNEQFF	TGTGCTAGCAGCCTGACTCTAGCGACTCCCTCCTACAATGAGCAGTTCTTC
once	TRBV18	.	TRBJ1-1	CASSPGGQGGTEAFF	TGTGCCAGCTCACCAGGGGGACAAGGGGGCACTGAAGCTTTCTTT
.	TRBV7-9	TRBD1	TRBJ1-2	CASSLPDRGGGYTF	TGTGCCAGCAGCTTACCCGACAGGGGAGGAGGCTACACCTTC
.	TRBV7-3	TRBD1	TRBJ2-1	CASSSDRGSYNEQFF	TGTGCCAGCAGCTCAGACAGGGGCTCCTACAATGAGCAGTTCTTC
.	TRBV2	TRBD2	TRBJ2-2	CASGGSGSPTGELFF	TGTGCCAGCGGGGGGAGCGGGAGTCCCACCGGGGAGCTGTTTTTT
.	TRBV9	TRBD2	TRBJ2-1	CASSARLAGDLRSYNEQFF	TGTGCCAGCAGCGCGAGACTAGCGGGGGACTTACGCTCCTACAATGAGCAGTTCTTC
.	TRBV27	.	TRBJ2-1	CASSLANGYNEQFF	TGTGCCAGCAGTTTAGCAAACGGTTACAATGAGCAGTTCTTC
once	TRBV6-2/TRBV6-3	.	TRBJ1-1	CASSYLITGGWTFF	TGTGCCAGCAGTTACCTGATTACCGGGGGTTGGACTTTCTTT
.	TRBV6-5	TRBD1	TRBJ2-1	CASTGTGGRNEQFF	TGTGCCAGCACCGGGACAGGGGGCCGGAATGAGCAGTTCTTC
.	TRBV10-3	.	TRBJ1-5	CAISESSGDSNQPQHF	TGTGCCATCAGTGAGTCGTCGGGCGATAGCAATCAGCCCCAGCATTTT
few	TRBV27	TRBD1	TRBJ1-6	CASSRGQGRWNSPLHF	TGTGCCAGCAGTCGGGGACAGGGGAGGTGGAATTCACCCCTCCACTTT
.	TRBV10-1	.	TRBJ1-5	CASHPAREGRNQPQHF	TGCGCCAGCCACCCTGCCCGAGAGGGACGCAATCAGCCCCAGCATTTT